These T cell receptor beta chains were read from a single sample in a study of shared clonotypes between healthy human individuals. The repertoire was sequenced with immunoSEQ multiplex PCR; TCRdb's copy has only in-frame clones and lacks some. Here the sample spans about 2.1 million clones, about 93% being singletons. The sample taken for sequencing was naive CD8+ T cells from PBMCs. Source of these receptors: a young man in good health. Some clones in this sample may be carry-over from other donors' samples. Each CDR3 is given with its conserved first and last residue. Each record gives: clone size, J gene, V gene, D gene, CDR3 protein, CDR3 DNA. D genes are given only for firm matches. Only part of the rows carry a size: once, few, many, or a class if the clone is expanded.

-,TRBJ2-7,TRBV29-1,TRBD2,CSVIGTSGSSHEQYF,TGCAGCGTCATCGGGACTAGCGGGAGTAGCCACGAGCAGTACTTC
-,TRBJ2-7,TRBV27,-,CASSSGFLGYEQYF,TGTGCCAGCAGTTCGGGATTCCTTGGGTACGAGCAGTACTTC
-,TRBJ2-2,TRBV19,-,CASSISSTPGELFF,TGTGCCAGTAGTATATCGTCTACCCCCGGGGAGCTGTTTTTT
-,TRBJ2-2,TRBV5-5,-,CASSLGHPRGTGELFF,TGTGCCAGCAGCCTTGGACACCCCCGAGGCACCGGGGAGCTGTTTTTT
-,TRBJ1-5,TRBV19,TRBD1,CASRSQGADGQPQHF,TGTGCCAGTAGATCACAGGGGGCGGATGGTCAGCCCCAGCATTTT
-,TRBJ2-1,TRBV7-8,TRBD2,CASSLTSGRNNEQFF,TGTGCCAGCAGCCTAACTAGCGGGAGAAATAATGAGCAGTTCTTC
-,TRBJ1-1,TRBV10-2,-,CASSDRDPGNTEAFF,TGCGCCAGCAGTGACAGGGACCCTGGGAACACTGAAGCTTTCTTT
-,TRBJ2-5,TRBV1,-,CTNPSGGTSGPSGTQYF,TGCACCAACCCATCCGGAGGGACTAGCGGGCCCAGTGGGACCCAGTACTTC
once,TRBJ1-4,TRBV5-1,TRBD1,CASSLRGQGIPNEKLFF,TGCGCCAGCAGTCTCCGCGGACAGGGCATACCTAATGAAAAACTGTTTTTT
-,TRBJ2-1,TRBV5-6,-,CASSPLSSEEQFF,TGTGCCAGCAGCCCCCTTTCGAGCGAGGAGCAGTTCTTC
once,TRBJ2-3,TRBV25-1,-,CASSTGTPFFTDTQYF,TGTGCCAGCAGCACCGGGACTCCATTTTTCACAGATACGCAGTATTTT
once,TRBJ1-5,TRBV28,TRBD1,CASSSRHRGGNQPQHF,TGTGCCAGCAGTTCCCGCCACAGGGGAGGCAATCAGCCCCAGCATTTT
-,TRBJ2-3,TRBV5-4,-,CASSLAGTLNLRTDTQYF,TGTGCCAGCAGCCTTGCCGGGACACTTAATTTGCGCACAGATACGCAGTATTTT
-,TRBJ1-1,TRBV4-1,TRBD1,CASSQEGDRGNTEAFF,TGCGCCAGCAGCCAAGAAGGAGACAGGGGAAACACTGAAGCTTTCTTT
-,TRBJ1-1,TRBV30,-,CAWSVRVNVPNTEAFF,TGTGCCTGGAGTGTACGGGTAAACGTCCCGAACACTGAAGCTTTCTTT
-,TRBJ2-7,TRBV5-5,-,CASSSRQSPYEQYF,TGTGCCAGCAGCTCTAGACAGAGTCCCTACGAGCAGTACTTC
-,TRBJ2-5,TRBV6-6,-,CASMDGGWTQYF,TGTGCCAGCATGGACGGCGGATGGACCCAGTACTTC
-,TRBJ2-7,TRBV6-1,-,CASRAYEQYF,TGTGCCAGCAGAGCCTACGAGCAGTACTTC
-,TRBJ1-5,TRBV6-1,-,CASSEGTVQNQPQHF,TGTGCCAGCAGTGAAGGTACAGTTCAGAATCAGCCCCAGCATTTT
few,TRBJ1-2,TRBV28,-,CASTQGPGYTF,TGTGCCAGCACCCAGGGACCCGGCTACACCTTC
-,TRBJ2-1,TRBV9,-,CASSQSGGDYNEQFF,TGTGCCAGCAGCCAAAGCGGTGGGGATTACAATGAGCAGTTCTTC
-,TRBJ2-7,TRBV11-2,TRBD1,CASSKPGTEPYEQYF,TGTGCCAGCAGCAAGCCCGGGACAGAGCCCTACGAGCAGTACTTC
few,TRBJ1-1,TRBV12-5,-,CASGWTVGEAFF,TGTGCTAGTGGTTGGACAGTAGGTGAAGCTTTCTTT
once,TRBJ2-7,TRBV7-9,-,CASSLGALPLDEQYF,TGTGCCAGCAGCTTAGGGGCTCTGCCGTTGGACGAGCAGTACTTC
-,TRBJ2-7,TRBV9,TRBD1,CASSARDRGRAEQYF,TGTGCCAGCAGCGCAAGGGACAGGGGGCGCGCCGAGCAGTACTTC
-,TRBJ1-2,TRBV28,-,CASSLATLFYGYTF,TGTGCCAGCAGTTTAGCTACCTTGTTCTATGGCTACACCTTC
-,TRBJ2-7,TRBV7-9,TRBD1,CASSPRDRGTEQYF,TGTGCCAGCAGCCCACGGGACAGGGGGACCGAGCAGTACTTC
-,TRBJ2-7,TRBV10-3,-,CAISESNLGPSGYHEQYF,TGTGCCATCAGTGAGTCGAATCTCGGGCCCAGCGGGTACCACGAGCAGTACTTC
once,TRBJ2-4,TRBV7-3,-,CASSSGTGRAKNIQYF,TGTGCCAGCAGCTCGGGGACGGGTCGAGCCAAAAACATTCAGTACTTC
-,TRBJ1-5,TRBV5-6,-,CASSLGLSNQPQHF,TGTGCCAGCAGCTTAGGCCTCAGCAATCAGCCCCAGCATTTT
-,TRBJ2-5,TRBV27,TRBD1,CASSWDRGVAKTQYF,TGTGCCAGCAGTTGGGACAGGGGTGTCGCGAAGACCCAGTACTTC
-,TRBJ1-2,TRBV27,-,CASSFVGQKGETF,TGTGCCAGCAGTTTTGTTGGACAGAAGGGGGAAACCTTC
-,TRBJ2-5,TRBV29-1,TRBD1,CSALKDRGVQETQYF,TGCAGCGCCTTAAAGGACAGGGGCGTCCAAGAGACCCAGTACTTC
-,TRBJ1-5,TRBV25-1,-,CASSENYSNQPQHF,TGTGCCAGCAGTGAGAATTATAGCAATCAGCCCCAGCATTTT
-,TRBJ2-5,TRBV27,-,CASSLQGWETQYF,TGTGCCAGCAGTTTACAGGGTTGGGAGACCCAGTACTTC
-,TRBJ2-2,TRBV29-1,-,CSVRGGPSTGELFF,TGCAGCGTTCGGGGTGGGCCGAGCACCGGGGAGCTGTTTTTT
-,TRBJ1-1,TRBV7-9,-,CASSSRDIPMNTEAFF,TGTGCCAGCAGCTCCCGGGACATACCCATGAACACTGAAGCTTTCTTT
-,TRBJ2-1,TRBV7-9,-,CASSLVVGDEQFF,TGTGCCAGCAGCTTAGTAGTAGGTGATGAGCAGTTCTTC
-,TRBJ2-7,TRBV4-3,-,CASSQAVGTYEQYF,TGCGCCAGCAGCCAAGCCGTCGGCACCTACGAGCAGTACTTC
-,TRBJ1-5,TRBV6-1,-,CASRGREEQPQHF,TGTGCCAGCAGGGGCCGAGAAGAACAGCCCCAGCATTTT
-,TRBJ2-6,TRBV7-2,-,CASSLDSSGANVLTF,TGTGCCAGCAGCTTAGACTCATCTGGGGCCAACGTCCTGACTTTC
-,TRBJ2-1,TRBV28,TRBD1,CASSFWGDRVNEQFF,TGTGCCAGCAGTTTTTGGGGAGACAGGGTGAATGAGCAGTTCTTC
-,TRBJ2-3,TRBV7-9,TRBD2,CASSPSPGAGGPFDTQYF,TGTGCCAGCAGCCCCAGCCCGGGAGCGGGAGGGCCGTTTGATACGCAGTATTTT
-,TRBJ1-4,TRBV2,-,CASSEQSAAPNEKLFF,TGTGCCAGCAGTGAACAATCGGCGGCTCCAAATGAAAAACTGTTTTTT
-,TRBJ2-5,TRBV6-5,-,CASSYHVGRVKETQYF,TGTGCCAGCAGTTACCATGTGGGACGGGTAAAAGAGACCCAGTACTTC
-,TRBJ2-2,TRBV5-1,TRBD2,CASSLEASGRYRTGELFF,TGCGCCAGCAGCTTGGAGGCTAGCGGGAGGTATCGCACCGGGGAGCTGTTTTTT
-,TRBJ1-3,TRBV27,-,CASSARSSGNTIYF,TGTGCCAGCAGTGCCCGGTCCTCTGGAAACACCATATATTTT
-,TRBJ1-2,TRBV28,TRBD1,CASSHPWTGDGYTF,TGTGCCAGCAGTCACCCCTGGACAGGGGATGGCTACACCTTC
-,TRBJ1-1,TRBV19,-,CASKGGQATEAFF,TGTGCCAGTAAGGGGGGGCAGGCGACTGAAGCTTTCTTT
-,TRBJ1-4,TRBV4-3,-,CASSQGDSGNEKLFF,TGCGCCAGCAGCCAAGGGGACTCAGGAAATGAAAAACTGTTTTTT